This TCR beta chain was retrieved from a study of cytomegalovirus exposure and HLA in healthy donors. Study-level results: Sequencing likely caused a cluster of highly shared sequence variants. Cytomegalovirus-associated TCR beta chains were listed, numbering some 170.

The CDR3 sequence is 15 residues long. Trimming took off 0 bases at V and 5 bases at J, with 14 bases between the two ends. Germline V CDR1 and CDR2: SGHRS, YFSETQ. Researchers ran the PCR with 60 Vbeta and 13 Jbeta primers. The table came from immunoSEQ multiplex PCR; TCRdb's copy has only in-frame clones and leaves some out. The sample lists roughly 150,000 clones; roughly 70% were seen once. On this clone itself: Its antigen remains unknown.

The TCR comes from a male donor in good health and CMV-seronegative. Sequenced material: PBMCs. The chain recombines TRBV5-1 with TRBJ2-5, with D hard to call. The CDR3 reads CASSLAAASGETQYF. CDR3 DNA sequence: TGCGCCAGCAGCTTGGCGGCGGCCTCCGGGGAGACCCAGTACTTC.